This record concerns one T cell receptor (beta chain) sequence. The sample is drawn from a study of T cell changes during pregnancy in multiple sclerosis. Data came from immunoSEQ multiplex PCR; TCRdb stores just in-frame clones and leaves some out. The sample lists tens of thousands of clones, 90% to 95% seen once, with about 0.85% in the top ten. Trimming cost V 0 bases and J 4 bases; bases outside gene matches: 8. This CDR3 is 16 amino acids long. Germline loops: CDR1 LGHNA, CDR2 YSLEER. The sequence was collected from a female donor with multiple sclerosis, enrolled in a pregnancy study. Sequenced here: peripheral blood, sampled before pregnancy. The V call is TRBV4-3, the J call TRBJ1-2; 7 bases align to TRBD1. The DNA for the CDR3 is TGCGCCAGCAGCCAAGATAACGAGCCAGGGGGCTATGGCTACACCTTC. Protein product: CASSQDNEPGGYGYTF.